These 22 T cell receptor beta chains came from one sample sequenced in a study of cytomegalovirus exposure and HLA in healthy donors. Produced via immunoSEQ multiplex PCR; TCRdb's table is partial and in-frame only. This table holds 200,000 to 250,000 clones, roughly 83% found once. The sequenced sample consisted of PBMCs. Receptors originate from a woman aged 18-29 years in good health and CMV-seronegative.

This sequence joins TRBV27 and TRBJ2-3; possible D gene TRBD2, 6 bases. Germline V lookup: CDR1 MNHEY, CDR2 SMNVEV (reference sequence). The CDR3 sequence is 15 residues long. The ends were cut back, 4 bases at V and 2 bases at J, with 13 bases in the middle. CDR3: CASSSVAETTDTQYF. CDR3 sequence (DNA): TGTGCCAGCAGTTCGGTAGCGGAAACCACAGATACGCAGTATTTT.

The chain recombines TRBV27 with TRBJ1-2; 9 bases agree with TRBD1. Germline assignment: CDR1 MNHEY and CDR2 SMNVEV (reference sequence). This CDR3 is 18 amino acids long. Losses at the gene ends were 5 bases for V and 8 bases for J; bases not matched to a gene: 21. This CDR3 reads CASSPRGTGMGSLSGYTF. CDR3 DNA sequence: TGTGCCAGCAGTCCGAGAGGGACAGGGATGGGCAGTTTGTCGGGCTACACCTTC.

This chain joins TRBV28 and TRBJ1-1; 10 bases match TRBD1. The CDR3 is made up of 14 amino acids. V lost 7 bases, J lost 4 bases, and 6 bases stayed unmatched. Germline CDR1 is MDHEN and CDR2 is SYDVKM. The CDR3 loop reads CASTFDRGRTEAFF. The CDR3 bases are TGTGCCAGCACCTTCGACAGGGGGCGCACTGAAGCTTTCTTT.

This chain links TRBV6-5 with TRBJ2-5, with D perhaps matching TRBD1 or TRBD2 (5 bases each). The CDR3 is 16 residues long. The V end lost 0 bases, the J end lost 2 bases, and 13 bases lay between the germline ends. Germline V CDR1 and CDR2: MNHEY, SVGAGI. CDR3 sequence: CASSYSGTSGQETQYF. CDR3 bases: TGTGCCAGCAGTTACTCCGGGACCTCGGGGCAAGAGACCCAGTACTTC.

In its sample, this clone was seen a few times. V gene TRBV11-3 combines with J gene TRBJ2-1; possible D gene TRBD2, 5 bases. The CDR3 has 14 residues. Trimming shortened V by 5 bases and J by 10 bases, and 18 bases separated the two germline ends. Germline V gives CDR1 SGHNT, CDR2 YENEEA. The CDR3 protein is CASSPDLTNREQFF. In DNA form, the CDR3 reads TGTGCCAGCAGCCCCGACTTGACTAACCGCGAGCAGTTCTTC.

The V call is TRBV29-1, the J call TRBJ1-1, with no clear D. This CDR3 spans 14 amino acids. Deletions cut 2 bases from V and 2 bases from J, with 12 bases between. In germline, CDR1 is SQVTM, CDR2 ANQGSEA. CDR3 bases: TGCAGCGTTGAATGGGTCCAAGGAAACACTGAAGCTTTCTTT. Translation gives CSVEWVQGNTEAFF.

This clone was picked up a small number of times. V usage is TRBV6-5 and J usage is TRBJ1-2; D is unclear. CDR1 is MNHEY and CDR2 is SVGAGI in the germline V gene. V lost 6 bases to trimming and J lost 0 bases, with 14 bases between them. The CDR3 loop spans 15 amino acids. This chain's CDR3 is CASSPLEGANYGYTF. The DNA of the CDR3 is TGTGCCAGCAGCCCGTTGGAAGGAGCTAACTATGGCTACACCTTC.

The V and J genes are TRBV5-4 and TRBJ1-5; TRBD1 matches 7 bases. This CDR3 is built from 16 residues. CDR1 SGHNT and CDR2 YYREEE come from the germline V gene (reference sequence). With 1 base clipped from V and 1 base from J, the junction kept 5 bases outside the gene matches. CDR3 sequence reads: CASSLTTGISNQPQHF. CDR3 nucleotides: TGTGCCAGCAGCTTGACGACAGGGATAAGCAATCAGCCCCAGCATTTT.

V usage is TRBV30 and J usage is TRBJ1-2; D is unclear. The germline V gene has CDR1 GTSNPN and CDR2 SVGIG (reference sequence). V lost 8 bases and J lost 4, with 11 bases in between. This CDR3 is built from 11 residues. DNA of the CDR3: TGTGCCCGAGGTTTTACCTATGGCTACACCTTC. It encodes CARGFTYGYTF. Using reference TRBV30 and TRBJ1-2 for the parts outside the CDR3, the full variable domain is SQTIHQWPATLVQPVGSPLSLECTVEGTSNPNLYWYRQAAGRGLQLLFYSVGIGQISSEVPQNLSASRPQDRQFILSSKKLLLSDSGFYLCARGFTYGYTFGSGTRLTVV.

The rearrangement uses TRBV6-6 and TRBJ2-7, with TRBD2 matching over 10 bases. The CDR3 has 15 amino acids. V lost 2 bases to trimming and J lost 5 bases; unmatched junction nucleotides: 6. The V gene's germline CDR1 is MNHNY and CDR2 SVGAGI (reference sequence). CDR3 in DNA: TGTGCCAGCAGTTACGTGGCTAGCGGGAGTAACGAGCAGTACTTC. It specifies CASSYVASGSNEQYF.

V is TRBV30 and J is TRBJ2-3; D is unresolved. Germline assignment: CDR1 GTSNPN and CDR2 SVGIG (reference sequence). Trimming shortened V by 7 bases and J by 6 bases, and 14 bases separated the two germline ends. The CDR3 length is 12 residues. The CDR3 coding sequence is TGTGCCTTTTCCCATAGGGCCGATACGCAGTATTTT. Its protein is CAFSHRADTQYF. Together with reference TRBV30 and TRBJ2-3, the CDR3 gives the full variable domain: SQTIHQWPATLVQPVGSPLSLECTVEGTSNPNLYWYRQAAGRGLQLLFYSVGIGQISSEVPQNLSASRPQDRQFILSSKKLLLSDSGFYLCAFSHRADTQYFGPGTRLTVL.

This clone showed up just a few times. The rearrangement uses TRBV2 and TRBJ1-2; 9 bases match TRBD1. Unmatched junction bases numbered 2, after V lost 8 bases and J lost 4 bases. CDR3 length: 12 amino acids. Germline V gives CDR1 SNHLY, CDR2 FYNNEI. CDR3 region: CASEGQGYGYTF. The CDR3, as DNA: TGTGCCAGCGAGGGACAGGGCTATGGCTACACCTTC.

This clone was detected only a few times. The chain uses TRBV7-9 and TRBJ1-2; 7 nucleotides match TRBD1. The CDR3 covers 14 residues. Germline values: CDR1 SEHNR, CDR2 FQNEAQ (reference sequence). The V gene end was trimmed by 1 base and the J gene end by 3 bases; junction bases not matched to a gene: 2. CDR3 DNA sequence: TGTGCCAGCAGCTTAGACAGGGGCGACTATGGCTACACCTTC. It encodes CASSLDRGDYGYTF.

The rearrangement uses TRBV18 and TRBJ2-1; TRBD2 matches 7 bases. The ends lost 0 bases at V and 7 bases at J; junction bases unmatched: 6. The germline CDR1 and CDR2 sequences are KGHSH and LQKENI. This CDR3 has 15 amino acids. CDR3 in amino acids: CASSPPGFGGNEQFF. CDR3 nucleotide sequence: TGTGCCAGCTCACCACCCGGGTTCGGGGGGAATGAGCAGTTCTTC.

This chain joins TRBV6-6 and TRBJ1-2; TRBD1 agrees at 7 bases. V dropped 5 bases and J dropped 3; count of bases not matched to a gene: 3. CDR3 length: 13 amino acids. Germline CDR1 and CDR2: MNHNY and SVGAGI (reference sequence). CDR3 loop: CASSRQGDYGYTF. The DNA for the CDR3 is TGTGCCAGCAGTAGACAGGGAGACTATGGCTACACCTTC.

The chain links TRBV5-6 to TRBJ1-3, with TRBD1 as a possible D gene (5 bases). Trimming pared 1 base from V and 3 bases from J, leaving 14 bases between. Germline loops: CDR1 SGHDT, CDR2 YYEEEE. The CDR3 has 16 amino acids. CDR3 DNA sequence: TGTGCCAGCAGCTTGCGTGGTGCAGGGAATGGAAACACCATATATTTT. Encoded protein: CASSLRGAGNGNTIYF.

This rearrangement joins TRBV28 to TRBJ1-3; D unclear. Germline loops: CDR1 MDHEN, CDR2 SYDVKM. V lost 3 bases and J 0 bases, leaving 9 bases between the germline ends. CDR3 length: 15 amino acids. Here the CDR3 reads CASSFGQISGNTIYF. The CDR3 DNA follows: TGTGCCAGCAGTTTCGGGCAGATCTCTGGAAACACCATATATTTT.

The chain couples TRBV28 to TRBJ1-2; D is unclear. The V end lost 3 bases, the J end lost 4 bases, and 15 bases lay between the germline ends. Germline lookup yields CDR1 MDHEN and CDR2 SYDVKM. The CDR3 extends over 15 amino acids. In DNA form, the CDR3 reads TGTGCCAGCAGTTTGGGAGAGGAGGTAGTCTATGGCTACACCTTC. This encodes CASSLGEEVVYGYTF.

V is TRBV25-1 and J is TRBJ2-2; D remains ambiguous. The V end was cut by 4 bases, the J end by 4 bases, with 7 bases between. CDR3 length: 13 amino acids. Germline CDR1 reads MGHDK; CDR2 reads SYGVNS. Written as DNA, the CDR3 is TGTGCCAGCAGTGTTAGGAGCACCGGGGAGCTGTTTTTT. Protein product: CASSVRSTGELFF.

V gene TRBV6-1 combines with J gene TRBJ2-1; 13 bases fit TRBD2. After removal of 6 bases from V and 9 bases from J, the junction contained 5 bases not matched to a gene. CDR1 is MNHNS, CDR2 SASEGT, per germline. The CDR3 contains 14 residues. The CDR3 region has the DNA TGTGCCAGCAGAGGGACTAGCGGGACACGTGAGCAGTTCTTC. The encoded protein is CASRGTSGTREQFF.

This chain uses TRBV6-1 with TRBJ1-1, with a tentative D call TRBD1 (5 bases). Germline assignment: CDR1 MNHNS and CDR2 SASEGT. This CDR3 has 15 amino acids. Trimming stripped 6 bases from V and 3 bases from J, with 17 bases between. CDR3 protein: CASRDKRGGYTEAFF. The CDR3 DNA sequence: TGTGCCAGCAGAGATAAGCGGGGGGGTTACACTGAAGCTTTCTTT.

This chain uses TRBV27 with TRBJ1-4; a weak D match, TRBD1 (5 bases). Trimming removed 5 bases at V and 3 bases at J, with 13 bases between. This CDR3 comprises 15 residues. Per the germline V gene, CDR1 is MNHEY and CDR2 is SMNVEV (reference sequence). The CDR3 DNA reads TGTGCCAGCAGTCCCCGGGGGAGTTCTAATGAAAAACTGTTTTTT. Protein: CASSPRGSSNEKLFF.